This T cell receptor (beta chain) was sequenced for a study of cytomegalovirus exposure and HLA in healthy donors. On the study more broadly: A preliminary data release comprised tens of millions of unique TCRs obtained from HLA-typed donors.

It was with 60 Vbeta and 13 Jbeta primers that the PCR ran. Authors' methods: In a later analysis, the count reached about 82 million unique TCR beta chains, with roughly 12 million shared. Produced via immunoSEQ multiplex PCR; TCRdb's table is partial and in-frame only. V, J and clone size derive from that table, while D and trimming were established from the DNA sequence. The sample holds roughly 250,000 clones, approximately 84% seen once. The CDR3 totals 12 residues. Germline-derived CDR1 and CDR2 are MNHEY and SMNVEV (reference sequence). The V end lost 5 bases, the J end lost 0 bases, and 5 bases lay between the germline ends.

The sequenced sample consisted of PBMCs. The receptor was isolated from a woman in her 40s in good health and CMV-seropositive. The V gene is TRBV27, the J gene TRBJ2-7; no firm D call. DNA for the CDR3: TGTGCCAGCAGTCCCTCCTCCTACGAGCAGTACTTC. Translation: CASSPSSYEQYF.